One and the same sample provided the 22 T cell receptor beta chains below, sequenced in a study of blood T cell repertoires in COVID-19. Data came from immunoSEQ multiplex PCR; TCRdb stores just in-frame clones and leaves some out. This sample carries under 150,000 clones, around 87% of them seen once, and the ten largest clones take 1.2%. Sequenced: PBMCs or T cells enriched from blood (not recorded which). The origin of the receptors is a woman younger than 45 with acute COVID-19.

V and J are TRBV7-9 and TRBJ1-2, with D hard to call. This CDR3 has 13 residues. The ends were cut back, 1 base at V and 6 bases at J, with 9 bases in the middle. CDR1 SEHNR and CDR2 FQNEAQ come from the germline V gene (reference sequence). The CDR3 reads CASSLEGVDGYTF. In DNA, the CDR3 is TGTGCCAGCAGCTTAGAAGGAGTCGATGGCTACACCTTC.

The gene calls are TRBV5-6 and TRBJ2-3; D gene unclear. Germline CDR1 reads SGHDT; CDR2 reads YYEEEE. V gave up 0 bases and J gave up 4 bases, with 9 bases separating them. This CDR3 is built from 14 residues. The CDR3 DNA is TGTGCCAGCAGCTTGGTGATGGAGTCAGATACGCAGTATTTT. This sequence encodes CASSLVMESDTQYF.

The chain has TRBV27 and TRBJ2-7, with D possibly being TRBD2 (6 bases). The V gene's germline CDR1 is MNHEY and CDR2 SMNVEV (reference sequence). V lost 3 bases to trimming and J lost 0 bases, with 15 bases between them. The CDR3 is made up of 16 amino acids. The CDR3 spells CASSFTGTESSYEQYF. In nucleotides, the CDR3 is TGTGCCAGCAGTTTTACTGGGACTGAAAGCTCCTACGAGCAGTACTTC.

The chain recombines TRBV5-1 with TRBJ2-3, with 8 bases identical to TRBD2. CDR3 size: 15 residues. CDR1 is SGHRS and CDR2 is YFSETQ in the germline V gene. Trimming removed 2 bases from V and 0 bases from J; junction bases left unmatched: 2. The CDR3 region has the DNA TGCGCCAGCAGCTTACTAGCGGCAAGCACAGATACGCAGTATTTT. It is translated as CASSLLAASTDTQYF.

V and J are TRBV29-1 and TRBJ2-5; TRBD2 is a possible D gene (7 bases). This CDR3 region has 14 residues. Per the germline V gene, CDR1 is SQVTM and CDR2 is ANQGSEA. Deletions cut 4 bases from V and 2 bases from J, with 14 bases between. CDR3 sequence: CSVGQASGQETQYF. DNA of the CDR3: TGCAGCGTTGGACAGGCTAGCGGTCAAGAGACCCAGTACTTC.

This chain uses TRBV3-1 (or the pseudogene TRBV3-2) with TRBJ2-1, with 7 bases matching TRBD2. CDR3 size: 24 residues. The germline CDR1 and CDR2 sequences are LGHDT and YNNKEL (reference sequence). The V and J ends lost 4 bases and 7 bases, in that order; junction bases with no gene match: 37. Written as DNA, the CDR3 is TGTGCCAGCAGCCTCGACCCACCCGGGGTTGTGGGTCCCACGACTTGGGCGGGAGCAAATGAGCAGTTCTTC. The encoded protein is CASSLDPPGVVGPTTWAGANEQFF.

This chain uses TRBV28 with TRBJ1-5; TRBD1 matches at 10 bases. The CDR3 has 14 residues. After removal of 6 bases from V and 6 bases from J, the junction contained 5 bases not matched to a gene. In germline, CDR1 is MDHEN, CDR2 SYDVKM. The CDR3, as DNA: TGTGCCAGCAGGGCCGGGACAGGGGTTCAGCCCCAGCATTTT. Translation: CASRAGTGVQPQHF.

V gene TRBV2 combines with J gene TRBJ2-7, with 13 nucleotides matching TRBD2. Germline values: CDR1 SNHLY, CDR2 FYNNEI. The CDR3 loop spans 15 amino acids. With V trimmed by 6 bases and J by 4 bases, 6 bases remained unmatched. The CDR3 protein is CASSSGLAGVYEQYF. The CDR3 nucleotides read TGTGCCAGCAGCTCCGGACTAGCGGGAGTATACGAGCAGTACTTC.

The chain couples TRBV9 to TRBJ2-7; 10 bases are shared with TRBD1. Trimming took 1 base from V and 2 from J; bases not matched to a gene: 6. Germline assignment: CDR1 SGDLS and CDR2 YYNGEE. CDR3 length: 16 residues. The CDR3 here is CASSVNPGQGTYEQYF. In DNA, the CDR3 is TGTGCCAGCAGCGTAAACCCGGGACAGGGGACCTACGAGCAGTACTTC.

The J gene is TRBJ1-6, the V gene TRBV10-3, with 9 bases identical to TRBD1. This CDR3 is 18 amino acids long. CDR1 is ENHRY, CDR2 SYGVKD, per germline. V shed 6 bases and J 6 bases; nucleotides not matched to a gene: 15. CDR3 sequence: CAISNRDRALSSNSPLHF. DNA of the CDR3: TGTGCCATCAGCAATCGGGACAGGGCTCTTTCTTCTAATTCACCCCTCCACTTT.

The rearrangement joins TRBV5-6 to TRBJ1-3; D is uncertain. Deletions cut 0 bases from V and 7 bases from J, with 5 bases between. Germline CDR1 is SGHDT and CDR2 is YYEEEE. The CDR3 runs to 12 residues. This chain's CDR3 is CASSLALNTIYF. The CDR3 DNA reads as TGTGCCAGCAGCTTGGCCCTTAACACCATATATTTT.

Only one count was recorded for this clone. V gene TRBV27 combines with J gene TRBJ1-5; tentative D call: TRBD1 (5 bases). CDR1 MNHEY and CDR2 SMNVEV come from the germline V gene (reference sequence). V was trimmed by 3 bases and J by 3 bases, leaving 9 bases between them. This CDR3 is built from 14 residues. CDR3 in amino acids: CASSFSGPNQPQHF. The CDR3 bases are TGTGCCAGCAGTTTTTCAGGGCCCAATCAGCCCCAGCATTTT.

This clone was counted only a few times. The V call is TRBV5-1, the J call TRBJ2-3; 8 bases line up with TRBD2. J lost 1 base, V lost 3 bases, and 13 bases had no gene match. The CDR3 has 18 residues. CDR1 is SGHRS and CDR2 is YFSETQ in the germline V gene. The CDR3 reads CASSSMPSIAGRTDTQYF. The DNA for the CDR3 is TGCGCCAGCAGCTCAATGCCGTCAATAGCGGGGCGCACAGATACGCAGTATTTT.

The J gene is TRBJ1-1, the V gene TRBV28; D is uncertain. CDR3 length: 15 amino acids. Trimming removed 2 bases from V and 0 bases from J, with 10 bases in between. Germline CDR1 MDHEN, CDR2 SYDVKM. CDR3 DNA: TGTGCCAGCAGTTTAGGTATCACGGTGAACACTGAAGCTTTCTTT. It yields the protein CASSLGITVNTEAFF.

V gene TRBV12-5 combines with J gene TRBJ2-3; TRBD2 matches 10 bases. The junction had 4 bases not matched to a gene; V was cut back by 0 bases and J by 4 bases. Looked up from germline, CDR1 is LGHNT and CDR2 is FRNRAP. CDR3 length: 16 residues. The CDR3 is CASGLVLAGDPDTQYF. CDR3 sequence (DNA): TGTGCTAGTGGTTTGGTTCTAGCGGGAGATCCAGATACGCAGTATTTT.

The CDR3 DNA follows: TGTGCCAGCAGTCAGATTCAAGAGACCCAGTACTTC. Its translation is CASSQIQETQYF. The chain joins TRBV12-3 or TRBV12-4 to TRBJ2-5; D is unresolved. This CDR3 has 12 amino acids. V gave up 5 bases and J gave up 2 bases, with 6 bases separating them.

V and J are TRBV24-1 and TRBJ2-7; D unclear. The CDR3 has 13 amino acids. Deletions cut 4 bases from V and 3 bases from J, with 9 bases between. Germline V gene lookup returns CDR1 KGHDR and CDR2 SFDVKD. The CDR3 coding sequence is TGTGCCACCAGTGAAAATGACAACTACGAGCAGTACTTC. Its translation: CATSENDNYEQYF.

This chain connects TRBV18 to TRBJ2-3; D remains unclear. The germline V gene encodes CDR1 KGHSH and CDR2 LQKENI. The CDR3 loop spans 13 amino acids. The ends were cut back, 2 bases at V and 2 bases at J, with 5 bases in the middle. CDR3 in DNA: TGTGCCAGCTCACCAAGCCTCACAGATACGCAGTATTTT. It yields the protein CASSPSLTDTQYF.

The chain is built from TRBV7-2 and TRBJ2-3; D remains unclear. Trimming pared 5 bases from V and 0 bases from J, leaving 18 bases between. CDR1 and CDR2 (germline): SGHTA, FQGNSA. The CDR3 has 17 residues. CDR3 loop: CASSPPRFQHSTDTQYF. Here the CDR3 DNA reads TGTGCCAGCAGCCCCCCCAGGTTCCAACACAGCACAGATACGCAGTATTTT.

The J gene is TRBJ1-3, the V gene TRBV7-2; D perhaps matches TRBD1 (5 bases). Germline V gene lookup returns CDR1 SGHTA and CDR2 FQGNSA. This CDR3 has 16 residues. Between the trimmed V and J ends, which lost 1 base and 2 bases, there was a span of 12 bases. The CDR3 reads CASSLGAGFAGNTIYF. As DNA, the CDR3 is TGTGCCAGCAGCTTAGGCGCAGGGTTCGCTGGAAACACCATATATTTT.

The chain links TRBV5-1 to TRBJ2-2, with 8 bases that match TRBD1. Germline CDR1 reads SGHRS; CDR2 reads YFSETQ. With 4 bases clipped from V and 4 bases from J, the junction kept 6 bases outside the gene matches. The CDR3 length is 15 residues. CDR3 amino acids: CASSETGVGTGELFF. The CDR3 region has the DNA TGCGCCAGCAGCGAGACAGGGGTGGGCACCGGGGAGCTGTTTTTT.

The chain couples TRBV9 to TRBJ2-3; tentative D call: TRBD2 (6 bases). The V gene's germline CDR1 is SGDLS and CDR2 YYNGEE. The V end lost 0 bases, the J end lost 3 bases, and 14 bases lay between the germline ends. This CDR3 has 16 amino acids. The CDR3 here is CASSVAGGSLTDTQYF. CDR3 in DNA: TGTGCCAGCAGCGTAGCTGGGGGGTCTCTGACAGATACGCAGTATTTT.